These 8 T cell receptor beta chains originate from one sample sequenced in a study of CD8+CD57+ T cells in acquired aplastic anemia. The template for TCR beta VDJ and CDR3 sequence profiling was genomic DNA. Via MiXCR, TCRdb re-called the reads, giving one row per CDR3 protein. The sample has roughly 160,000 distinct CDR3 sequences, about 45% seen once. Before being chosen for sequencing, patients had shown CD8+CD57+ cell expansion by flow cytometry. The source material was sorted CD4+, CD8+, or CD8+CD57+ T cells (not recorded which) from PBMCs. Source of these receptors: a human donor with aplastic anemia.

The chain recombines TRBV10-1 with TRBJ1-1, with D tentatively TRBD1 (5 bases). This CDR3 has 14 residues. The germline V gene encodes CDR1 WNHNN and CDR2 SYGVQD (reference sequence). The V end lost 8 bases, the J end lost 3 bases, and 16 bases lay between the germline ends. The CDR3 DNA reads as TGCGCCAGCCGGCCACGGGGGGGTGACACTGAAGCTTTCTTT. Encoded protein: CASRPRGGDTEAFF.

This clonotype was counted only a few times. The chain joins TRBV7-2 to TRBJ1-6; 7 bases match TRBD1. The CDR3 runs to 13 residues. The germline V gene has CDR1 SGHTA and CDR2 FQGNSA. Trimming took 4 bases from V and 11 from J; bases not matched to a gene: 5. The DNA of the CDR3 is TGTGCCAGCAGCTCCAACAGGGGTACACCCCTCCACTTT. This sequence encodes CASSSNRGTPLHF. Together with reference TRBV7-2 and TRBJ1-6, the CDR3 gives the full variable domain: GAGVSQSPSNKVTEKGKDVELRCDPISGHTALYWYRQSLGQGLEFLIYFQGNSAPDKSGLPSDRFSAERTGGSVSTLTIQRTQQEDSAVYLCASSSNRGTPLHFGNGTRLTVT.

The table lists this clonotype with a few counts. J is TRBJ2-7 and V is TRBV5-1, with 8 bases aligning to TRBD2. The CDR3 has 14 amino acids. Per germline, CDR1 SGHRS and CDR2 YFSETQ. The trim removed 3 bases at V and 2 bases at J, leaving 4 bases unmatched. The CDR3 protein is CASSSRGDAYEQYF. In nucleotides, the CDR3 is TGCGCCAGCAGCTCGCGGGGGGACGCCTACGAGCAGTACTTC.

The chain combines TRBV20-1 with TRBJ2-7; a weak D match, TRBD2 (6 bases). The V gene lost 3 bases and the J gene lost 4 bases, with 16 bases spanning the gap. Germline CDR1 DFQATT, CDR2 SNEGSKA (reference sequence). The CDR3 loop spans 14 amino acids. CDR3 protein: CSASPVGEEYEQYF. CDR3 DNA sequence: TGCAGTGCTAGTCCGGTAGGGGAGGAATACGAGCAGTACTTC.

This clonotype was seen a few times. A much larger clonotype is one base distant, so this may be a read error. The DNA for the CDR3 is TGTGCCAGCAGCTTAATTGGGGGGGACAGAAGTTCCTACGAGCGGTACTTC. Translation gives CASSLIGGDRSSYERYF. The chain joins TRBV11-2 to TRBJ2-7; D tentatively fits TRBD1 or TRBD2 (7 bases each). Germline CDR1 SGHAT, CDR2 FQNNGV. This CDR3 comprises 17 residues.

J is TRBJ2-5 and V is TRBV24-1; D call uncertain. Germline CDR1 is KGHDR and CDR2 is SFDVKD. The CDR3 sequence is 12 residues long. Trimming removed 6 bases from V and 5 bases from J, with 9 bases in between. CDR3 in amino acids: CATSRFGETQYF. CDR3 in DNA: TGTGCCACCAGTCGATTCGGGGAGACCCAGTACTTC.

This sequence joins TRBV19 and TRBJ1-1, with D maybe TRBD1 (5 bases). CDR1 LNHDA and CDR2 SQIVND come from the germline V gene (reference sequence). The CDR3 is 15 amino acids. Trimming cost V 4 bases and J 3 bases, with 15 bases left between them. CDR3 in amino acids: CASSKIPVRDTEAFF. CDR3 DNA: TGTGCCAGTAGTAAAATTCCGGTCAGGGACACTGAAGCTTTCTTT. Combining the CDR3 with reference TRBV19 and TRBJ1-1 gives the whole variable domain DGGITQSPKYLFRKEGQNVTLSCEQNLNHDAMYWYRQDPGQGLRLIYYSQIVNDFQKGDIAEGYSVSREKKESFPLTVTSAQKNPTAFYLCASSKIPVRDTEAFFGQGTRLTVV.

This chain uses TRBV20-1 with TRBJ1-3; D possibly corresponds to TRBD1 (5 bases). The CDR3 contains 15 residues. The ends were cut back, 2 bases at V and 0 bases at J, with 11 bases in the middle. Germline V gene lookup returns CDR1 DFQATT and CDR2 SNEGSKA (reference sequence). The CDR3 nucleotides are TGCAGTGCTAGACCAGGGCGCGCCTCTGGAAACACCATATATTTT. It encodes CSARPGRASGNTIYF.